This T cell receptor beta chain was captured in a study of blood T cells in healthy people across ages. A second PCR of roughly 7 to 11 cycles used a sample-barcoded 5' primer and a J-beta primer mix. Every cDNA molecule bore a tag from a template-switch adaptor containing 12 random nucleotides. TCRdb re-called the 5' RACE reads through MiXCR, storing one row per CDR3 protein. The sample contains just over 1 million distinct CDR3 sequences, less than 50% of which appear only once. Details on this clonotype: The antigen remains unidentified.

CDR1 GTSNPN and CDR2 SVGIG come from the germline V gene (reference sequence). Deletions cut 4 bases from V and 2 bases from J, with 13 bases between. This CDR3 has 14 amino acids. Broader study findings: The study regarded diversity estimates from one million T cells as underestimates.

The V call is TRBV30, the J call TRBJ2-3; TRBD2 is a possible D gene (5 bases). The sample comprised blood. The sequence came from a woman aged 60-70 years in good health. CDR3 nucleotides: TGTGCCTGGATGACCCGGGGTTACACAGATACGCAGTATTTT. Protein product: CAWMTRGYTDTQYF.